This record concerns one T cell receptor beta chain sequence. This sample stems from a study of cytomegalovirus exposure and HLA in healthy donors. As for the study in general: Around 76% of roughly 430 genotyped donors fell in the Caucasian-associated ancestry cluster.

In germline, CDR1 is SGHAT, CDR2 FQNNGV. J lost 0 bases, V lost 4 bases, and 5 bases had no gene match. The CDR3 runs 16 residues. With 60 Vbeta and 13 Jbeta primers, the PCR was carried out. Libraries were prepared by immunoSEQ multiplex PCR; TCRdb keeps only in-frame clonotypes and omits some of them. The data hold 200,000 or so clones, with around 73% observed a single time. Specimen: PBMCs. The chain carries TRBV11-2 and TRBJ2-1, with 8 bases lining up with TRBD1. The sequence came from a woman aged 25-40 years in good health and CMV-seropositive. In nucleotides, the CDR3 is TGTGCCAGCAGCTCCCGGGACAGGAGCTCCTACAATGAGCAGTTCTTC. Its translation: CASSSRDRSSYNEQFF.